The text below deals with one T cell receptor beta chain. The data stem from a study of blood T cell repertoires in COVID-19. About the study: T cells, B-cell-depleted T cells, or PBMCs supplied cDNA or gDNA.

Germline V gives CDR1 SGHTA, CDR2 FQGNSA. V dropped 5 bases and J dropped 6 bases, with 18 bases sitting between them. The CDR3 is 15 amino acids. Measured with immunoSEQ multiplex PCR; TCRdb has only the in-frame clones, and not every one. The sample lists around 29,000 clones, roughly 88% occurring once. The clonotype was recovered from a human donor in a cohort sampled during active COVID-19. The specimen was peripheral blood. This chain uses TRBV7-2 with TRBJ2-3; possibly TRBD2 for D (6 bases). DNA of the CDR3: TGTGCCAGCAGCGAAGGGCGGAGGGCCGGGGATACGCAGTATTTT. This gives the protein CASSEGRRAGDTQYF. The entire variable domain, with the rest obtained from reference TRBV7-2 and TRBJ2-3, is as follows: GAGVSQSPSNKVTEKGKDVELRCDPISGHTALYWYRQSLGQGLEFLIYFQGNSAPDKSGLPSDRFSAERTGGSVSTLTIQRTQQEDSAVYLCASSEGRRAGDTQYFGPGTRLTVL.